The 16 T cell receptor beta chains below were found in one sample sequenced in a study of cytomegalovirus exposure and HLA in healthy donors. The PCR contained 60 Vbeta and 13 Jbeta primers. Repertoires were generated with immunoSEQ multiplex PCR, while TCRdb's copy carries only in-frame clones and drops some. The sample lists about 170,000 clones; 60% to 80% were seen once. Sequencing used PBMCs. These receptor sequences come from a woman aged 50 to 60 in good health and CMV-seropositive.

The genes are TRBV5-1 and TRBJ1-3; D might be TRBD1 (6 bases). V was pared by 4 bases and J by 1 base, with 15 bases between. The CDR3 is 16 residues long. Germline assignment: CDR1 SGHRS and CDR2 YFSETQ. CDR3 bases: TGCGCCAGCAGCAGCGGCAGGGGAGTTTCTGGAAACACCATATATTTT. As protein: CASSSGRGVSGNTIYF.

This clone was seen more than once but under ten times. J is TRBJ1-5 and V is TRBV6-5; D is undetermined. V lost 2 bases and J lost 1, with 9 bases in between. CDR3 length equals 15 residues. In germline, CDR1 is MNHEY, CDR2 SVGAGI. In nucleotides, the CDR3 is TGTGCCAGCAGTTACAGCAGGAAGAGCAATCAGCCCCAGCATTTT. Protein sequence: CASSYSRKSNQPQHF.

V usage is TRBV14 and J usage is TRBJ2-1; D ambiguous. Germline lookup yields CDR1 SGHDN and CDR2 FVKESK. CDR3 length: 14 residues. The V gene lost 6 bases and the J gene lost 8 bases, with 17 bases spanning the gap. CDR3 region: CASSTRGSEDEQFF. The CDR3 region has the DNA TGTGCCAGCAGTACACGTGGGTCTGAGGATGAGCAGTTCTTC. The full variable domain, rest sourced from reference TRBV14 and TRBJ2-1, is EAGVTQFPSHSVIEKGQTVTLRCDPISGHDNLYWYRRVMGKEIKFLLHFVKESKQDESGMPNNRFLAERTGGTYSTLKVQPAELEDSGVYFCASSTRGSEDEQFFGPGTRLTVL.

This clone occurred a few times. The CDR3 DNA follows: TGCAGCGTTGAAGCGGGAGGGAGGGGAGAGACCCAGTACTTC. Translated: CSVEAGGRGETQYF. V gene TRBV29-1 combines with J gene TRBJ2-5; TRBD2 aligns across 8 bases. This CDR3 contains 14 residues. Germline CDR1 is SQVTM and CDR2 is ANQGSEA. The V gene end was trimmed by 1 base and the J gene end by 4 bases; junction bases not matched to a gene: 5.

This clone was counted a single time. This chain links TRBV2 with TRBJ2-1; a weak D match, TRBD1 (5 bases). Germline assignment: CDR1 SNHLY and CDR2 FYNNEI. Trimming took 0 bases from V and 11 from J, leaving 14 bases between them. The CDR3 runs 14 residues. The CDR3 region is CASSEALLDTQQFF. CDR3 nucleotide sequence: TGTGCCAGCAGTGAAGCGCTTCTGGACACCCAGCAGTTCTTC.

V and J are TRBV5-1 and TRBJ1-4; perhaps TRBD1 as D (6 bases). Germline CDR1 SGHRS, CDR2 YFSETQ. V was shortened by 4 bases and J by 6 bases, with 13 bases between the two germline ends. CDR3 length: 14 residues. In DNA, the CDR3 is TGCGCCAGCAGCCTTACACAGGGATATGAAAAACTGTTTTTT. Translated: CASSLTQGYEKLFF.

The chain employs TRBV5-5 and TRBJ1-5; D perhaps matches TRBD1 (5 bases). V lost 0 bases and J lost 5, with 6 bases in between. The germline V gene encodes CDR1 SGHKS and CDR2 YYEKEE (reference sequence). The CDR3 spans 13 residues. DNA of the CDR3: TGTGCCAGCAGCTTGGGACAGTATCAGCCCCAGCATTTT. Translation gives CASSLGQYQPQHF.

The rearrangement joins TRBV5-1 to TRBJ1-4; tentatively, D is TRBD1 (6 bases). The length of the CDR3 is 14 residues. Germline V gene data show CDR1 as SGHRS and CDR2 as YFSETQ. Trimming pared 4 bases from V and 8 bases from J, leaving 15 bases between. DNA of the CDR3: TGCGCCAGCAGCCCCGGGACATTGGGGGAAAAACTGTTTTTT. Protein sequence: CASSPGTLGEKLFF. The full variable domain, rest sourced from reference TRBV5-1 and TRBJ1-4, is KAGVTQTPRYLIKTRGQQVTLSCSPISGHRSVSWYQQTPGQGLQFLFEYFSETQRNKGNFPGRFSGRQFSNSRSEMNVSTLELGDSALYLCASSPGTLGEKLFFGSGTQLSVL.

J is TRBJ2-1 and V is TRBV30; 9 bases map to TRBD2. The CDR3 consists of 15 residues. With 3 bases clipped from V and 6 bases from J, the junction kept 9 bases outside the gene matches. Germline loops: CDR1 GTSNPN, CDR2 SVGIG (reference sequence). The CDR3 DNA reads as TGTGCCTGGAGACCGGCGGGGGGGCTGGGCAATGAGCAGTTCTTC. It is translated as CAWRPAGGLGNEQFF. The full variable domain, rest sourced from reference TRBV30 and TRBJ2-1, is SQTIHQWPATLVQPVGSPLSLECTVEGTSNPNLYWYRQAAGRGLQLLFYSVGIGQISSEVPQNLSASRPQDRQFILSSKKLLLSDSGFYLCAWRPAGGLGNEQFFGPGTRLTVL.

With respect to this clone: Other DNA sequences in this sample translate to the same CDR3. The chain links TRBV27 to TRBJ1-5; TRBD1 matches 9 bases. Looked up from germline, CDR1 is MNHEY and CDR2 is SMNVEV (reference sequence). CDR3 length: 16 amino acids. The trim removed 6 bases at V and 3 bases at J, leaving 9 bases unmatched. CDR3 sequence reads: CASSLTGGINNQPQHF. For the CDR3, the DNA is TGTGCCAGCAGCCTGACAGGGGGTATAAACAATCAGCCCCAGCATTTT.

The rearrangement links TRBV13 to TRBJ2-2; 7 bases line up with TRBD1. The V and J ends lost 0 bases and 0 bases, in that order; junction bases with no gene match: 13. This CDR3 has 20 residues. Germline V gene lookup returns CDR1 PRHDT and CDR2 FYEKMQ (reference sequence). The CDR3 region is CASSLGVVGQVVSNTGELFF. The DNA for the CDR3 is TGTGCCAGCAGCTTAGGCGTGGTAGGACAGGTAGTATCGAACACCGGGGAGCTGTTTTTT.

The CDR3 spells CASSLGLAGGYDEQFF. In DNA form, the CDR3 reads TGTGCCAGCTCACTTGGACTAGCGGGGGGGTATGATGAGCAGTTCTTC. The chain links TRBV18 to TRBJ2-1, with TRBD2 identical over 15 bases. The V gene's germline CDR1 is KGHSH and CDR2 LQKENI. The ends lost 4 bases at V and 8 bases at J; junction bases unmatched: 6. The CDR3 runs 16 residues.

The genes are TRBV7-3 and TRBJ2-5; no firm D call. The CDR3 runs 16 residues. Looked up from germline, CDR1 is SGHTA and CDR2 is FQGTGA. Trimming left V 1 base short and J 3 bases short, with 15 bases between. DNA of the CDR3: TGTGCCAGCAGCTTAAGTTGGCTACCAGGCGAAGAGACCCAGTACTTC. Its translation: CASSLSWLPGEETQYF.

The gene calls are TRBV28 and TRBJ2-3, with D possibly TRBD2 on 7 matching bases. The CDR3 consists of 15 residues. Germline lookup yields CDR1 MDHEN and CDR2 SYDVKM. V dropped 9 bases and J dropped 4 bases, with 20 bases sitting between them. The CDR3: CASGLRGGIADTQYF. CDR3 DNA sequence: TGTGCCAGTGGATTGAGGGGGGGAATAGCAGATACGCAGTATTTT.

The chain combines TRBV10-3 with TRBJ2-1, with TRBD2 as a possible D gene (6 bases). V lost 3 bases to trimming and J lost 9 bases, with 12 bases between them. Germline V gives CDR1 ENHRY, CDR2 SYGVKD. CDR3 length equals 13 residues. Here the CDR3 reads CAISDGGLGEQFF. As DNA, the CDR3 is TGTGCCATCAGTGATGGAGGGCTGGGTGAGCAGTTCTTC.

As DNA, the CDR3 is TGCGCCAGCAGTGATAAGCCCTACTATGGCTACACCTTC. This translates into CASSDKPYYGYTF. V is TRBV10-2 and J is TRBJ1-2; D is unresolved. Trimming removed 3 bases from V and 3 bases from J, with 8 bases in between. The germline gives CDR1 WSHSY, CDR2 SAAADI. The CDR3 loop spans 13 amino acids.